The T cell receptor (beta chain) under discussion was sequenced for a study of CD4 T cells in relation to SARS-CoV-2 and coronaviruses. Libraries were prepared by immunoSEQ multiplex PCR; TCRdb keeps only in-frame clonotypes and omits some of them. The sample contains 15,000 to 20,000 clones, over 60% of which appear only once. A word on this clone: What it binds is not known.

Unexposed donor CD4+ T cells date from 2011-2018, before the COVID-19 pandemic. After about ten days of culture, CD4+ T cells were isolated. The CDR3 runs 15 residues. Trimming removed 3 bases from V and 4 bases from J; junction bases left unmatched: 10. The germline gives CDR1 SGDLS, CDR2 YYNGEE. The receptor was isolated from a human donor in good health. V gene TRBV9 combines with J gene TRBJ2-7, with 7 bases that match TRBD2. The sample taken for sequencing was CD4+ T cells from PBMCs, cultured in vitro. The CDR3 DNA reads TGTGCCAGCAGCGATCGACTAGCAGCCCCGTACGAGCAGTACTTC. This encodes CASSDRLAAPYEQYF.